The next 29 T cell receptor beta chains were all read from a single sample in a study of blood T cell repertoires in COVID-19. The data were produced by immunoSEQ multiplex PCR, yet TCRdb's version contains in-frame clones alone and is incomplete. Of approximately 250,000 clones listed, approximately 82% were seen once; the top ten hold 1.4%. The sequencing sample was made of peripheral blood. Receptors were obtained from a woman in her forties who had recovered from COVID-19.

The CDR3 coding sequence is TGTGCCACCAGTGATCCCGAGACAGATACGCAGTATTTT. Its protein is CATSDPETDTQYF. The chain links TRBV24-1 to TRBJ2-3; D is ambiguous. This CDR3 region has 13 residues. V lost 3 bases, J lost 3 bases, and 6 bases lay in between. Germline CDR1 reads KGHDR; CDR2 reads SFDVKD.

This chain connects TRBV4-2 to TRBJ1-3; D is undetermined. This CDR3 is 15 amino acids long. Trimming pared 3 bases from V and 0 bases from J, leaving 9 bases between. The germline V gene encodes CDR1 LGHNA and CDR2 YNFKEQ. In nucleotides, the CDR3 is TGTGCCAGCAGCCATGAGGGCTTCTCTGGAAACACCATATATTTT. As protein: CASSHEGFSGNTIYF.

The chain is built from TRBV6-1 and TRBJ2-3, with D unclear. The CDR3 loop spans 13 amino acids. Germline CDR1 is MNHNS and CDR2 is SASEGT. V was clipped by 3 bases and J by 3 bases, with 7 bases between them. CDR3 sequence (DNA): TGTGCCAGCAGTGATTTCTTTACAGATACGCAGTATTTT. It codes for CASSDFFTDTQYF.

This clone occurred a few times. For the CDR3, the DNA is TGTGCCAGCAGCCAGAGTGGGGGGGACGAGCAGTACTTC. This encodes CASSQSGGDEQYF. The chain combines TRBV7-9 with TRBJ2-7, with TRBD2 identical over 7 bases. Per germline, CDR1 SEHNR and CDR2 FQNEAQ (reference sequence). Trimming cost V 5 bases and J 5 bases; bases outside gene matches: 6. The CDR3 totals 13 residues.

The rearrangement links TRBV7-8 to TRBJ2-5; D is possibly TRBD1 (6 bases). The CDR3 is 15 amino acids. The V end lost 0 bases, the J end lost 5 bases, and 13 bases lay between the germline ends. Per germline, CDR1 SGHVS and CDR2 FQNEAQ. CDR3 nucleotide sequence: TGTGCCAGCAGCTTAGCGCCAGGGGATGGGGAGACCCAGTACTTC. It yields the protein CASSLAPGDGETQYF. The full variable domain, rest sourced from reference TRBV7-8 and TRBJ2-5, is GAGVSQSPRYKVAKRGQDVALRCDPISGHVSLFWYQQALGQGPEFLTYFQNEAQLDKSGLPSDRFFAERPEGSVSTLKIQRTQQEDSAVYLCASSLAPGDGETQYFGPGTRLLVL.

This CDR3 reads CASSAQVDYGYTF. The CDR3 nucleotides read TGTGCCAGCAGCGCACAGGTTGACTATGGCTACACCTTC. The chain is built from TRBV5-5 and TRBJ1-2; maybe TRBD1 (5 bases). V dropped 4 bases and J dropped 3 bases, with 10 bases sitting between them. CDR1 and CDR2 (germline): SGHKS, YYEKEE (reference sequence). This CDR3 has 13 residues.

The J gene is TRBJ1-1, the V gene TRBV7-9, with D possibly matching TRBD1 (5 bases). From germline, CDR1 is SEHNR and CDR2 FQNEAQ (reference sequence). V shed 2 bases and J shed 2 bases, with 12 bases lying between them. The CDR3 runs to 15 residues. DNA for the CDR3: TGTGCCAGCAGCTTATTGACAGCTCTCAACACTGAAGCTTTCTTT. Its translation: CASSLLTALNTEAFF.

The V call is TRBV10-1, the J call TRBJ2-7; a weak D match, TRBD1 (6 bases). From germline, CDR1 is WNHNN and CDR2 SYGVQD (reference sequence). V lost 3 bases and J 5 bases, leaving 20 bases between the germline ends. This CDR3 is built from 16 residues. The DNA for the CDR3 is TGCGCCAGCAGTGATCTAGCCCCGGGACAATCCCACGAGCAGTACTTC. It yields the protein CASSDLAPGQSHEQYF.

This chain uses TRBV18 with TRBJ2-1; the D gene is possibly TRBD2 (6 bases). CDR1 and CDR2 (germline): KGHSH, LQKENI. The CDR3 sequence is 14 residues long. V dropped 3 bases and J dropped 8 bases, with 14 bases sitting between them. The CDR3 sequence: CASSPRGYHYEQFF. The CDR3 bases are TGTGCCAGCTCACCCCGGGGGTATCATTATGAGCAGTTCTTC.

The CDR3 DNA is TGCGCCAGCAGCTTTTCGACAGGGGGCACAGATACGCAGTATTTT. Its translation: CASSFSTGGTDTQYF. This sequence joins TRBV5-1 and TRBJ2-3; 8 bases agree with TRBD1. The V gene's germline CDR1 is SGHRS and CDR2 YFSETQ. The junction had 3 bases not matched to a gene; V was cut back by 2 bases and J by 1 base. The CDR3 is 15 residues long. The variable domain in full, completed from reference TRBV5-1 and TRBJ2-3, reads KAGVTQTPRYLIKTRGQQVTLSCSPISGHRSVSWYQQTPGQGLQFLFEYFSETQRNKGNFPGRFSGRQFSNSRSEMNVSTLELGDSALYLCASSFSTGGTDTQYFGPGTRLTVL.

V is TRBV19 and J is TRBJ2-7; D perhaps matches TRBD1 (7 bases). This CDR3 has 13 residues. In germline, CDR1 is LNHDA, CDR2 SQIVND (reference sequence). V was shortened by 4 bases and J by 3 bases, with 10 bases between the two germline ends. For the CDR3, the DNA is TGTGCCAGTAGTACGCAGGGGGGCTACGAGCAGTACTTC. Translating gives CASSTQGGYEQYF.

The genes are TRBV5-1 and TRBJ2-1, with TRBD2 matching 7 bases. The CDR3 spans 15 residues. Losses at the gene ends were 6 bases for V and 6 bases for J; bases not matched to a gene: 12. Germline assignment: CDR1 SGHRS and CDR2 YFSETQ. In DNA, the CDR3 is TGCGCCAGCACCTCCCGGGCTAGCGGATCCAATGAGCAGTTCTTC. Translation gives CASTSRASGSNEQFF.

This chain uses TRBV20-1 with TRBJ1-2, with TRBD1 matching 7 bases. The CDR3 length is 14 residues. Trimming cost V 3 bases and J 2 bases; bases outside gene matches: 6. The germline gives CDR1 DFQATT, CDR2 SNEGSKA (reference sequence). The CDR3 DNA follows: TGCAGTGCTAGTGCCAGACAGGGAAACTATGGCTACACCTTC. This translates into CSASARQGNYGYTF.

This sequence joins TRBV7-6 and TRBJ1-2; D is ambiguous. The CDR3 is made up of 15 amino acids. The ends were cut back, 5 bases at V and 4 bases at J, with 17 bases in the middle. Germline CDR1 is SGHVS and CDR2 is FNYEAQ. For the CDR3, the DNA is TGTGCCAGCAGCCCCCGGGAGGGCGCACTCTATGGCTACACCTTC. Protein product: CASSPREGALYGYTF.

This clone has only a few counts. The gene calls are TRBV6-5 and TRBJ2-2; D not resolved. V was trimmed by 0 bases and J by 5 bases, leaving 10 bases between them. From germline, CDR1 is MNHEY and CDR2 SVGAGI. The CDR3 contains 15 residues. DNA of the CDR3: TGTGCCAGCAGTTACTCGAGGCCCGGGACCGGGGAGCTGTTTTTT. This translates into CASSYSRPGTGELFF.

This clone was counted between two and nine times. The V and J genes are TRBV5-1 and TRBJ2-5; D uncertain. The CDR3 sequence is 13 residues long. From germline, CDR1 is SGHRS and CDR2 YFSETQ. V lost 1 base and J 1 base, leaving 5 bases between the germline ends. In DNA form, the CDR3 reads TGCGCCAGCAGCTTGATCCTCCAAGAGACCCAGTACTTC. This sequence encodes CASSLILQETQYF. Full variable domain (missing parts from reference TRBV5-1 and TRBJ2-5): KAGVTQTPRYLIKTRGQQVTLSCSPISGHRSVSWYQQTPGQGLQFLFEYFSETQRNKGNFPGRFSGRQFSNSRSEMNVSTLELGDSALYLCASSLILQETQYFGPGTRLLVL.

CDR3 nucleotides: TGTGCCAGCAAACAGGGACACCAAACCTACTATGGCTACACCTTC. This translates into CASKQGHQTYYGYTF. The chain has TRBV6-5 and TRBJ1-2; D is perhaps TRBD1 (6 bases). The CDR3 has 15 amino acids. The V end was cut by 7 bases, the J end by 3 bases, with 18 bases between. Germline lookup yields CDR1 MNHEY and CDR2 SVGAGI.

The chain employs TRBV12-3 or TRBV12-4 and TRBJ1-6; D not resolved. The V gene lost 6 bases and the J gene lost 11 bases, with 14 bases spanning the gap. CDR3 length: 13 amino acids. The CDR3 loop reads CASRLSISTPLHF. DNA of the CDR3: TGTGCCAGCAGGTTATCTATTAGTACACCCCTCCACTTT.

The V gene is TRBV5-5, the J gene TRBJ2-7; 7 bases agree with TRBD1. The V gene end was trimmed by 0 bases and the J gene end by 3 bases; junction bases not matched to a gene: 6. The CDR3 extends over 15 amino acids. Germline assignment: CDR1 SGHKS and CDR2 YYEKEE (reference sequence). In DNA, the CDR3 is TGTGCCAGCAGCTTGGAAGGGGGCTGGATCTACGAGCAGTACTTC. This gives the protein CASSLEGGWIYEQYF.

The chain joins TRBV19 to TRBJ2-5; 15 positions agree with TRBD2. Germline trimming cut 4 bases from V and 3 bases from J; bases unmatched to any gene: 9. CDR1 is LNHDA, CDR2 SQIVND, per germline (reference sequence). The CDR3 totals 18 residues. CDR3 amino acids: CASSTGLAGGTVEETQYF. In nucleotides, the CDR3 is TGTGCCAGTAGTACCGGACTAGCGGGGGGGACGGTAGAAGAGACCCAGTACTTC.

The gene calls are TRBV7-9 and TRBJ2-5, with TRBD1 identical over 8 bases. The CDR3 consists of 15 residues. Germline CDR1 reads SEHNR; CDR2 reads FQNEAQ (reference sequence). V gave up 4 bases and J gave up 5 bases; unmatched junction bases: 9. In nucleotides, the CDR3 is TGTGCCAGCAGCTCTGGACAGGGTGGGTCGGAGACCCAGTACTTC. As protein: CASSSGQGGSETQYF.

The genes are TRBV15 and TRBJ2-1; TRBD2 is a possible D gene (5 bases). CDR3 length equals 18 residues. The germline CDR1 and CDR2 sequences are LNHNV and YYDKDF (reference sequence). With 0 bases removed from V and 5 bases from J, the gap between germline ends came to 20 bases. The CDR3 DNA sequence: TGTGCCACCAGCAGAGACCGTATCAGCGGTGGGGAACACAATGAGCAGTTCTTC. Protein product: CATSRDRISGGEHNEQFF.

This clone was seen just once. DNA of the CDR3: TGCGCCAGCAGCTTGTCAGTACCCCGCACTGAAGCTTTCTTT. Encoded protein: CASSLSVPRTEAFF. V gene TRBV5-1 combines with J gene TRBJ1-1; D unresolved. Germline-derived CDR1 and CDR2 are SGHRS and YFSETQ. The CDR3 spans 14 residues. The V end lost 1 base, the J end lost 4 bases, and 11 bases lay between the germline ends.

This clone was seen only once. The CDR3 nucleotides are TGTGCCAGCAGTTACTCGTCACCGTCGGGGGGATCCGACCCTGAAGCTTTCTTT. Translating it yields CASSYSSPSGGSDPEAFF. The J gene is TRBJ1-1, the V gene TRBV6-2 or TRBV6-3, with D perhaps matching TRBD1 (5 bases). This CDR3 has 18 amino acids. Germline V CDR1 and CDR2: MNHEY, SVGEGT. The V end was cut by 0 bases, the J end by 6 bases, with 23 bases between.

The chain recombines TRBV27 with TRBJ1-1; no firm D call. This CDR3 region has 14 residues. The germline V gene has CDR1 MNHEY and CDR2 SMNVEV (reference sequence). Trimming took off 1 base at V and 6 bases at J, with 12 bases between the two ends. The CDR3 reads CASSLLGGRAEAFF. CDR3 in DNA: TGTGCCAGCAGTTTATTAGGCGGGCGGGCTGAAGCTTTCTTT.

V is TRBV2 and J is TRBJ1-1; a weak D match, TRBD1 (5 bases). Trimming cost V 6 bases and J 1 base, with 12 bases left between them. This CDR3 has 14 residues. Germline values: CDR1 SNHLY, CDR2 FYNNEI. The CDR3 sequence: CASSVLGQNTEAFF. The DNA of the CDR3 is TGTGCCAGCAGCGTTCTTGGACAGAACACTGAAGCTTTCTTT. Full variable domain (missing parts from reference TRBV2 and TRBJ1-1): EPEVTQTPSHQVTQMGQEVILRCVPISNHLYFYWYRQILGQKVEFLVSFYNNEISEKSEIFDDQFSVERPDGSNFTLKIRSTKLEDSAMYFCASSVLGQNTEAFFGQGTRLTVV.

V gene TRBV2 combines with J gene TRBJ2-5; D remains unclear. V lost 7 bases and J 5 bases, leaving 17 bases between the germline ends. The CDR3 spans 14 residues. Germline-derived CDR1 and CDR2 are SNHLY and FYNNEI. The CDR3 DNA reads TGTGCCAGCATCGACCCGGCCGTCGGGGAGACCCAGTACTTC. Amino acids: CASIDPAVGETQYF.

V gene TRBV13 combines with J gene TRBJ2-3; tentatively, D is TRBD1 (6 bases). This CDR3 spans 20 amino acids. Trimming pared 4 bases from V and 0 bases from J, leaving 26 bases between. Germline-derived CDR1 and CDR2 are PRHDT and FYEKMQ (reference sequence). Here the CDR3 reads CASSSWAGDPPSPSTDTQYF. CDR3 nucleotide sequence: TGTGCCAGCAGCTCCTGGGCAGGGGACCCTCCCTCACCTAGCACAGATACGCAGTATTTT.

The chain couples TRBV19 to TRBJ2-2; D is unresolved. The CDR3 is made up of 14 amino acids. Germline V gene sequence: CDR1 LNHDA, CDR2 SQIVND (reference sequence). V gave up 4 bases and J gave up 1 base, with 7 bases separating them. This CDR3 is CASSNYGNTGELFF. CDR3 bases: TGTGCCAGTAGTAATTACGGGAACACCGGGGAGCTGTTTTTT.